This T cell receptor beta chain derives from a study of identical twins. Trimming took 4 bases from V and 2 from J; bases not matched to a gene: 8. Germline-derived CDR1 and CDR2 are SGHRS and YFSETQ. This CDR3 has 17 residues. TCRdb reanalysed the 5' RACE reads using MiXCR and keeps one entry per CDR3 protein. The sample yields about 470,000 distinct CDR3 sequences, approximately 24% seen once. Study findings and constraints: Memory repertoires lacked the insertion deficit that abundant cord blood beta clonotypes showed. Twin-shared out-of-frame alpha sequences showed excess low generation probability.

With regard to this clonotype: Its specificity is unknown.

The sample was also linked to a second study, of T cells expressing NK-cell markers. That report notes: T cells sorted in several experiments were restricted to alpha-beta TCR T cells by an anti-gamma-delta TCR antibody.

Sequencing was performed on CD4+ T cells sorted from blood. The clonotype originates from a woman aged 18-29 years in good health. The chain links TRBV5-1 to TRBJ2-2; 10 bases line up with TRBD2. For the CDR3, the DNA is TGCGCCAGCAGCCCGGCCCTAGCGGGGGTTAACACCGGGGAGCTGTTTTTT. Its protein is CASSPALAGVNTGELFF. Together with reference TRBV5-1 and TRBJ2-2, the CDR3 gives the full variable domain: KAGVTQTPRYLIKTRGQQVTLSCSPISGHRSVSWYQQTPGQGLQFLFEYFSETQRNKGNFPGRFSGRQFSNSRSEMNVSTLELGDSALYLCASSPALAGVNTGELFFGEGSRLTVL.